The rows below give T cell receptor beta chains drawn from one sample of a study of CXCR3-negative and CXCR3-positive naive CD8 T cells. TCRdb re-called the 5' RACE reads; every CDR3 protein appears as one record, without DNA. This table holds about 63,000 distinct CDR3 sequences. Sequencing used naive CXCR3+ CD8+ T cells from blood. These receptors originate from a human donor in good health. Some clones in this sample may be carry-over from other donors' samples. Each CDR3 is given with its conserved first and last residue.

CDR3aa: CSVVGTSGGSSYNEQFF
j_gene: TRBJ2-1
v_gene: TRBV29-1

CDR3aa: CASSLRTGWAEQYF
j_gene: TRBJ2-7
v_gene: TRBV28

CDR3aa: CASSGWTSGRLETQYF
j_gene: TRBJ2-5
v_gene: TRBV11-2

CDR3aa: CSVESSDREGTEAFF
j_gene: TRBJ1-1
v_gene: TRBV29-1

CDR3aa: CASALADGLYGYTF
j_gene: TRBJ1-2
v_gene: TRBV7-9

CDR3aa: CSVEDPGQGFGSYNEQFF
j_gene: TRBJ2-1
v_gene: TRBV29-1

CDR3aa: CASYGGTEAFF
j_gene: TRBJ1-1
v_gene: TRBV27

CDR3aa: CASSFGRYYNEQFF
j_gene: TRBJ2-1
v_gene: TRBV7-3

CDR3aa: CASSPRGTSGMYEQFF
j_gene: TRBJ2-1
v_gene: TRBV13

CDR3aa: CAISDTGAGGNIQYF
j_gene: TRBJ2-4
v_gene: TRBV10-3

CDR3aa: CASSRTGNTGELFF
j_gene: TRBJ2-2
v_gene: TRBV7-3

CDR3aa: CSVGGEVERAYEQYF
j_gene: TRBJ2-7
v_gene: TRBV29-1

CDR3aa: CSVDTGSDTQYF
j_gene: TRBJ2-3
v_gene: TRBV29-1

CDR3aa: CASSEELAGYYEQYF
j_gene: TRBJ2-7
v_gene: TRBV2

CDR3aa: CASSPNPGSGHGVHYEQYF
j_gene: TRBJ2-7
v_gene: TRBV14

CDR3aa: CASSQDSVSGYNEQFF
j_gene: TRBJ2-1
v_gene: TRBV4-3

CDR3aa: CASSQRGNSPLHF
j_gene: TRBJ1-6
v_gene: TRBV14

CDR3aa: CSVPLSGAAGNTIYF
j_gene: TRBJ1-3
v_gene: TRBV29-1

CDR3aa: CSAALTGYEQYF
j_gene: TRBJ2-7
v_gene: TRBV29-1

CDR3aa: CASVQGDGELFF
j_gene: TRBJ2-2
v_gene: TRBV19

CDR3aa: CASSLTQSYEQYF
j_gene: TRBJ2-7
v_gene: TRBV7-2

CDR3aa: CSVEDLSAIQETQYF
j_gene: TRBJ2-5
v_gene: TRBV29-1

CDR3aa: CASSPGPGSVFEQYF
j_gene: TRBJ2-7
v_gene: TRBV5-5

CDR3aa: CASSPLYEQYF
j_gene: TRBJ2-7
v_gene: TRBV2

CDR3aa: CSGTVTGAYEQYF
j_gene: TRBJ2-7
v_gene: TRBV29-1

CDR3aa: CASSQSGGGGRGGDEQYF
j_gene: TRBJ2-7
v_gene: TRBV23-1

CDR3aa: CASSNQGSYEQYF
j_gene: TRBJ2-7
v_gene: TRBV27

CDR3aa: CASSLLTVNTEAFF
j_gene: TRBJ1-1
v_gene: TRBV28

CDR3aa: CSVEQANEGETQYF
j_gene: TRBJ2-5
v_gene: TRBV29-1